These 32 T cell receptor beta chains came from one sample sequenced in a study. Via MiXCR, TCRdb re-called the 5' RACE reads, giving one row per CDR3 protein. The sample yields approximately 6,300 distinct CDR3 sequences, about three quarters seen once. The sample was memory CD4+ T cells sorted from a lymph node. Indicated subset: memory CD4+ T cells, CD4+CD45RO+CD25-. These receptors were collected from a female donor with breast cancer.

The chain links TRBV7-6 to TRBJ2-5; the match to TRBD2 covers 8 bases. V lost 2 bases and J lost 4; bases outside the gene matches: 3. CDR1 and CDR2 from the germline V gene are SGHVS and FNYEAQ. The CDR3 covers 14 residues. The CDR3 here is CASSLFAGGETQYF. CDR3 sequence (DNA): TGTGCCAGCAGCTTATTTGCGGGGGGAGAGACCCAGTACTTC.

V usage is TRBV7-6 and J usage is TRBJ2-7, with TRBD1 matching over 7 bases. The CDR3 is made up of 13 amino acids. V shed 5 bases and J 3 bases; nucleotides not matched to a gene: 4. Per the germline V gene, CDR1 is SGHVS and CDR2 is FNYEAQ. The CDR3 region has the DNA TGTGCCAGCAGCACCGACAGGGACTACGAGCAGTACTTC. Its protein is CASSTDRDYEQYF.

The gene calls are TRBV6-6 and TRBJ1-5; tentative D call: TRBD1 (5 bases). The CDR3 runs 14 residues. The V end lost 5 bases, the J end lost 4 bases, and 12 bases lay between the germline ends. Germline CDR1 reads MNHNY; CDR2 reads SVGAGI (reference sequence). CDR3 loop: CASSPTGPNQPQHF. The CDR3 DNA reads TGTGCCAGCAGTCCCACGGGACCAAATCAGCCCCAGCATTTT.

The chain combines TRBV7-3 with TRBJ2-1; D is possibly TRBD1 (6 bases). CDR1 is SGHTA, CDR2 FQGTGA, per germline. This CDR3 contains 12 residues. V lost 8 bases to trimming and J lost 7 bases, with 12 bases between them. CDR3 amino acids: CASDRSRNEQFF. CDR3 bases: TGTGCCAGCGACAGGTCCCGAAATGAGCAGTTCTTC.

The gene calls are TRBV20-1 and TRBJ1-2; possible D gene TRBD1, 5 bases. V was trimmed by 6 bases and J by 4 bases, leaving 21 bases between them. Germline V gene lookup returns CDR1 DFQATT and CDR2 SNEGSKA (reference sequence). The CDR3 is 15 residues long. This chain's CDR3 is CSASIRGETFYGYTF. DNA of the CDR3: TGCAGTGCCTCCATCCGGGGGGAGACTTTCTATGGCTACACCTTC.

The chain has TRBV6-6 and TRBJ2-7; D uncertain. The CDR3 consists of 14 residues. The V gene's germline CDR1 is MNHNY and CDR2 SVGAGI (reference sequence). With 3 bases removed from V and 5 bases from J, the gap between germline ends came to 14 bases. The CDR3 DNA follows: TGTGCCAGCAGTTATGGCGGCAGTAGGAACGAGCAGTACTTC. Protein product: CASSYGGSRNEQYF.

The CDR3: CAWSPPPGNTEAFF. The CDR3 bases are TGTGCCTGGAGTCCACCCCCTGGGAACACTGAAGCTTTCTTT. The rearrangement joins TRBV30 to TRBJ1-1; D gene uncertain. The CDR3 totals 14 residues. Germline assignment: CDR1 GTSNPN and CDR2 SVGIG (reference sequence). The V end lost 2 bases, the J end lost 1 base, and 11 bases lay between the germline ends. The full variable domain, with the rest looked up from reference TRBV30 and TRBJ1-1, is SQTIHQWPATLVQPVGSPLSLECTVEGTSNPNLYWYRQAAGRGLQLLFYSVGIGQISSEVPQNLSASRPQDRQFILSSKKLLLSDSGFYLCAWSPPPGNTEAFFGQGTRLTVV.

CDR3 DNA sequence: TGTGCCAGCAGCTTAGCCGGACTAGCCCATGAGCAGTTCTTC. Amino acids: CASSLAGLAHEQFF. The chain has TRBV7-3 and TRBJ2-1; 8 positions agree with TRBD2. This CDR3 has 14 residues. V lost 2 bases to trimming and J lost 8 bases; unmatched junction nucleotides: 5. Germline CDR1 and CDR2: SGHTA and FQGTGA.

This clonotype appeared a few times. The chain joins TRBV6-5 to TRBJ2-3, with 14 bases matching TRBD2. Trimming cost V 5 bases and J 2 bases; bases outside gene matches: 6. The germline gives CDR1 MNHEY, CDR2 SVGAGI. CDR3 length: 17 amino acids. As DNA, the CDR3 is TGTGCCAGCAGTAAAATGACTAGCGGGGGGGACACAGATACGCAGTATTTT. Its translation: CASSKMTSGGDTDTQYF.

This clonotype was detected only a few times. The CDR3 bases are TGCAGTGCCGTTGGAACTAGCCGATACAATGAGCAGTTCTTC. It is translated as CSAVGTSRYNEQFF. The chain uses TRBV20-1 and TRBJ2-1, with a tentative D call TRBD2 (6 bases). Germline-derived CDR1 and CDR2 are DFQATT and SNEGSKA (reference sequence). Trimming removed 6 bases from V and 4 bases from J, with 16 bases in between. There are 14 residues in the CDR3.

The chain uses TRBV29-1 and TRBJ1-2; TRBD1 agrees at 7 bases. CDR3 length equals 15 residues. J lost 3 bases, V lost 6 bases, and 13 bases had no gene match. Germline assignment: CDR1 SQVTM and CDR2 ANQGSEA. CDR3 DNA sequence: TGCAGCGTCGCGGATAGGGCCAGGGGGGACTATGGCTACACCTTC. Translating gives CSVADRARGDYGYTF.

The chain carries TRBV20-1 and TRBJ2-1, with TRBD2 identical over 8 bases. CDR1 and CDR2 from the germline V gene are DFQATT and SNEGSKA (reference sequence). V shed 5 bases and J 6 bases; nucleotides not matched to a gene: 6. This CDR3 comprises 13 residues. CDR3 coding DNA: TGCAGTGCTCCTGGCGGGGGGCTCAATGAGCAGTTCTTC. This encodes CSAPGGGLNEQFF.

The chain carries TRBV5-1 and TRBJ2-3, with 13 bases fitting TRBD2. CDR1 is SGHRS, CDR2 YFSETQ, per germline. The length of the CDR3 is 18 residues. V lost 4 bases to trimming and J lost 8 bases; unmatched junction nucleotides: 16. The CDR3 loop reads CASSQGLAGALTMRTQYF. The CDR3 region has the DNA TGCGCCAGCAGCCAAGGACTAGCGGGGGCCCTAACGATGCGTACGCAGTATTTT. The full variable domain, rest sourced from reference TRBV5-1 and TRBJ2-3, is KAGVTQTPRYLIKTRGQQVTLSCSPISGHRSVSWYQQTPGQGLQFLFEYFSETQRNKGNFPGRFSGRQFSNSRSEMNVSTLELGDSALYLCASSQGLAGALTMRTQYFGPGTRLTVL.

The chain carries TRBV9 and TRBJ1-2; D gene uncertain. Per germline, CDR1 SGDLS and CDR2 YYNGEE. Trimming took off 8 bases at V and 2 bases at J, with 13 bases between the two ends. The CDR3 totals 13 residues. This chain's CDR3 is CASGRDENYGYTF. The CDR3 nucleotides read TGTGCCAGTGGGAGGGATGAGAACTATGGCTACACCTTC.

The rearrangement links TRBV5-5 to TRBJ2-7; 11 bases are shared with TRBD1. The V gene end was trimmed by 5 bases and the J gene end by 2 bases; junction bases not matched to a gene: 9. CDR3 size: 16 residues. CDR1 SGHKS and CDR2 YYEKEE come from the germline V gene (reference sequence). DNA for the CDR3: TGTGCCAGCAGACGAATCCCGGGACAGGGGGCCTACGAGCAGTACTTC. Translation: CASRRIPGQGAYEQYF.

V usage is TRBV12-3 or TRBV12-4 and J usage is TRBJ2-7, with TRBD1 identical over 8 bases. The V and J ends lost 5 bases and 2 bases, in that order; junction bases with no gene match: 5. The CDR3 has 14 amino acids. This chain's CDR3 is CASSPRTGTYEQYF. The CDR3 DNA reads as TGTGCCAGCAGTCCAAGGACAGGGACCTACGAGCAGTACTTC.

The V gene is TRBV5-1, the J gene TRBJ1-1; TRBD1 is a possible D gene (5 bases). The germline gives CDR1 SGHRS, CDR2 YFSETQ. CDR3 size: 14 residues. Trimming pared 0 bases from V and 1 base from J, leaving 7 bases between. The CDR3 DNA sequence: TGCGCCAGCAGCTTGGATGGGGGGAACACTGAAGCTTTCTTT. As protein: CASSLDGGNTEAFF. The entire variable domain, with the rest obtained from reference TRBV5-1 and TRBJ1-1, is as follows: KAGVTQTPRYLIKTRGQQVTLSCSPISGHRSVSWYQQTPGQGLQFLFEYFSETQRNKGNFPGRFSGRQFSNSRSEMNVSTLELGDSALYLCASSLDGGNTEAFFGQGTRLTVV.

This clonotype was seen a handful of times. This sequence joins TRBV7-2 and TRBJ2-5, with D uncertain. The germline gives CDR1 SGHTA, CDR2 FQGNSA. The CDR3 runs 15 residues. V lost 1 base to trimming and J lost 1 base, with 10 bases between them. DNA of the CDR3: TGTGCCAGCAGCTTAGTGACCAATCCCCAAGAGACCCAGTACTTC. This codes for CASSLVTNPQETQYF.

Remarks on this clonotype: A clone one base away is much larger, so this may be a read error. The rearrangement uses TRBV5-1 and TRBJ1-6; D remains unclear. Germline V CDR1 and CDR2: SGHRS, YFSETQ. The CDR3 covers 15 residues. The CDR3 is CANSLVFQSGSPLHF. The CDR3, as DNA: TGCGCCAACAGCTTGGTGTTCCAATCGGGATCACCCCTCCACTTT.

V is TRBV25-1 and J is TRBJ2-7, with a tentative D call TRBD1 (6 bases). Germline CDR1 and CDR2: MGHDK and SYGVNS. The CDR3 extends over 13 amino acids. V was clipped by 6 bases and J by 0 bases, with 9 bases between them. The CDR3 loop is CASRRDNSYEQYF. The CDR3 nucleotides read TGTGCCAGCAGACGGGACAACTCCTACGAGCAGTACTTC.

The chain couples TRBV6-6 to TRBJ2-1; 8 bases fit TRBD2. The CDR3 runs to 13 residues. The V and J ends lost 6 bases and 12 bases, in that order; junction bases with no gene match: 10. Looked up from germline, CDR1 is MNHNY and CDR2 is SVGAGI (reference sequence). CDR3 nucleotides: TGTGCCAGCAGCGGCACTGAGGCGGGGGGGCAGTTCTTC. Protein product: CASSGTEAGGQFF.

The chain carries TRBV12-3 or TRBV12-4 and TRBJ1-6; D may be TRBD1 (5 bases). V was clipped by 3 bases and J by 10 bases, with 13 bases between them. The CDR3 runs 14 residues. The CDR3 protein is CASSFSGQKSPLHF. The CDR3 nucleotides are TGTGCCAGCAGTTTTTCAGGGCAAAAGTCACCCCTCCACTTT.

This clonotype was observed a few times. CDR3 sequence reads: CASSERGFGETQYF. The CDR3 nucleotides are TGCGCCAGCAGTGAAAGAGGGTTTGGGGAGACCCAGTACTTC. This chain connects TRBV10-1 to TRBJ2-5, with TRBD2 as a possible D gene (5 bases). This CDR3 spans 14 amino acids. The V gene's germline CDR1 is WNHNN and CDR2 SYGVQD (reference sequence). Trimming took 3 bases from V and 5 from J, leaving 13 bases between them.

The chain employs TRBV7-6 and TRBJ2-5; 13 nucleotides line up with TRBD2. The CDR3 covers 16 residues. Germline values: CDR1 SGHVS, CDR2 FNYEAQ. The V and J ends lost 6 bases and 5 bases, in that order; junction bases with no gene match: 9. The CDR3 DNA is TGTGCCAGCAGTCTCACTAGCGGGGGGGCCGGGGAGACCCAGTACTTC. This encodes CASSLTSGGAGETQYF. Looking up the rest from reference TRBV7-6 and TRBJ2-5 gives the full variable domain: GAGVSQSPRYKVTKRGQDVALRCDPISGHVSLYWYRQALGQGPEFLTYFNYEAQQDKSGLPNDRFSAERPEGSISTLTIQRTEQRDSAMYRCASSLTSGGAGETQYFGPGTRLLVL.

The chain combines TRBV6-5 with TRBJ2-3; possible D gene TRBD2, 5 bases. The V end was cut by 0 bases, the J end by 11 bases, with 15 bases between. The CDR3 is made up of 14 amino acids. Germline V gene data show CDR1 as MNHEY and CDR2 as SVGAGI. The DNA for the CDR3 is TGTGCCAGCAGTTACTCAGGCGTCGGGAATAGGCAGTATTTT. Protein product: CASSYSGVGNRQYF.

This clonotype was seen more than once but under ten times. The chain carries TRBV7-3 and TRBJ1-2; possible D gene TRBD1, 5 bases. V was pared by 3 bases and J by 5 bases, with 10 bases between. Germline V CDR1 and CDR2: SGHTA, FQGTGA. The CDR3 runs 13 residues. CDR3 amino acids: CASSLRGGYGYTF. The CDR3 bases are TGTGCCAGCAGCTTGAGGGGCGGGTATGGCTACACCTTC.

V gene TRBV6-1 combines with J gene TRBJ2-7; 8 nucleotides agree with TRBD1. J gave up 4 bases and V 8 bases, and 10 bases lay outside the gene matches. CDR1 MNHNS and CDR2 SASEGT come from the germline V gene. The CDR3 runs 14 residues. The CDR3 DNA follows: TGTGCCAGCCGGCGCGGGACAGGTGCTTACGAGCAGTACTTC. Protein: CASRRGTGAYEQYF.

This clonotype is classed as large (0.1 to 1%). The V and J genes are TRBV7-6 and TRBJ2-5; 8 bases map to TRBD2. Trimming at V came to 1 base and at J to 1 base, leaving 2 bases not matched to a gene. The germline gives CDR1 SGHVS, CDR2 FNYEAQ. CDR3 length equals 15 residues. CDR3 coding DNA: TGTGCCAGCAGCTTAGGAACTAGCGGCCAAGAGACCCAGTACTTC. Its translation is CASSLGTSGQETQYF. The entire variable domain, with the rest obtained from reference TRBV7-6 and TRBJ2-5, is as follows: GAGVSQSPRYKVTKRGQDVALRCDPISGHVSLYWYRQALGQGPEFLTYFNYEAQQDKSGLPNDRFSAERPEGSISTLTIQRTEQRDSAMYRCASSLGTSGQETQYFGPGTRLLVL.

The chain has TRBV29-1 and TRBJ1-2; D might be TRBD1 (5 bases). V lost 5 bases to trimming and J lost 4 bases, with 17 bases between them. The CDR3 is made up of 14 amino acids. Germline V CDR1 and CDR2: SQVTM, ANQGSEA. The CDR3, as DNA: TGCAGCGTTTTTGTTGTCGACAGTACCTATGGCTACACCTTC. Translating gives CSVFVVDSTYGYTF.

As regards this clonotype: Its ends do not fully match the called genes, so a read error is possible. The V and J genes are TRBV20-1 and TRBJ1-3; D remains unclear. Germline V CDR1 and CDR2: DFQATT, SNEGSKA (reference sequence). This CDR3 is built from 15 residues. This CDR3 reads CSASDRPQSGDTIYF. CDR3 sequence (DNA): TGCAGTGCTAGTGATAGGCCCCAATCTGGAGACACCATATATTTT.

This chain connects TRBV7-9 to TRBJ1-6; tentatively, D is TRBD1 (5 bases). The CDR3 extends over 12 amino acids. V was pared by 5 bases and J by 13 bases, with 12 bases between. The germline CDR1 and CDR2 sequences are SEHNR and FQNEAQ (reference sequence). CDR3 sequence (DNA): TGTGCCAGCAGCATGACAGCTAATCCCCTCCACTTT. Translation gives CASSMTANPLHF.

The rearrangement links TRBV7-2 to TRBJ2-1, with D possibly TRBD1 on 6 matching bases. V was trimmed by 5 bases and J by 3 bases, leaving 17 bases between them. Germline V gene sequence: CDR1 SGHTA, CDR2 FQGNSA. The CDR3 extends over 16 amino acids. CDR3 in amino acids: CASSRPSGTIYNEQFF. As DNA, the CDR3 is TGTGCCAGCAGCCGCCCGTCGGGGACAATCTACAATGAGCAGTTCTTC.